This T cell receptor beta chain is drawn from a study of blood T cells in healthy people across ages. CDR3 length equals 9 residues. A sample-barcoded 5' primer and a J-beta primer mix were used in a second PCR of roughly 7 to 11 cycles. Carrying 12 random nucleotides, a template-switch adaptor labeled each individual cDNA molecule. MiXCR, applied by TCRdb to the 5' RACE reads, yields one record per CDR3 protein. Of approximately 490,000 distinct CDR3 sequences listed, 24% were seen once; the top ten hold 8.7%. The same sample was also used in a study of T cells of mothers and their children. Per that paper: Slightly higher, non-significant overlap characterized related mother-child pairs relative to unrelated pairs.

Specimen: blood. The chain recombines TRBV21-1 with TRBJ2-7. TRBV21-1 is recorded as a pseudogene. This receptor was obtained from a boy aged 5-17 years in good health. CDR3 sequence reads: CASSWGQYF. The CDR3, as DNA: TGTGCCAGCAGCTGGGGTCAGTACTTC.